The next 4 T cell receptor beta chains were all read from a single sample in a study of CD4 T cell repertoires in COVID-19. Produced via immunoSEQ multiplex PCR; TCRdb's table is partial and in-frame only. This sample has approximately 75,000 clones, with 83% found just once. The sample here was CD4+ T cells from peripheral blood, taken after recovery from COVID-19. The receptors stem from a human donor who had COVID-19.

This chain uses TRBV7-2 with TRBJ1-6, with D possibly being TRBD1 (5 bases). Per the germline V gene, CDR1 is SGHTA and CDR2 is FQGNSA. The V end lost 1 base, the J end lost 8 bases, and 12 bases lay between the germline ends. CDR3 size: 15 residues. The CDR3 spells CASSLVVGTDSPLHF. CDR3 bases: TGTGCCAGCAGCTTAGTGGTGGGGACGGATTCACCCCTCCACTTT.

The genes are TRBV19 and TRBJ2-3; no firm D call. The germline V and J ends were trimmed by 9 bases and 4 bases, with 14 bases remaining between them. The CDR3 covers 13 residues. Germline assignment: CDR1 LNHDA and CDR2 SQIVND (reference sequence). The CDR3 here is CASGMSGADTQYF. The CDR3 nucleotides are TGTGCCAGCGGAATGTCAGGCGCAGATACGCAGTATTTT.

This clone was seen just once. The chain has TRBV5-1 and TRBJ1-5, with a tentative D call TRBD1 (6 bases). Trimming removed 2 bases at V and 4 bases at J, with 13 bases between. There are 15 residues in the CDR3. The germline CDR1 and CDR2 sequences are SGHRS and YFSETQ. CDR3 in DNA: TGCGCCAGCAGCTTATTACAGGGTAAAAATCAGCCCCAGCATTTT. Amino acids: CASSLLQGKNQPQHF.

The chain combines TRBV19 with TRBJ2-1; D may correspond to TRBD1 or TRBD2 (6 bases each). The germline CDR1 and CDR2 sequences are LNHDA and SQIVND (reference sequence). There are 14 residues in the CDR3. Trimming pared 6 bases from V and 8 bases from J, leaving 17 bases between. This chain's CDR3 is CASSGVGGKDEQFF. For the CDR3, the DNA is TGTGCCAGTAGCGGGGTAGGGGGGAAGGATGAGCAGTTCTTC.